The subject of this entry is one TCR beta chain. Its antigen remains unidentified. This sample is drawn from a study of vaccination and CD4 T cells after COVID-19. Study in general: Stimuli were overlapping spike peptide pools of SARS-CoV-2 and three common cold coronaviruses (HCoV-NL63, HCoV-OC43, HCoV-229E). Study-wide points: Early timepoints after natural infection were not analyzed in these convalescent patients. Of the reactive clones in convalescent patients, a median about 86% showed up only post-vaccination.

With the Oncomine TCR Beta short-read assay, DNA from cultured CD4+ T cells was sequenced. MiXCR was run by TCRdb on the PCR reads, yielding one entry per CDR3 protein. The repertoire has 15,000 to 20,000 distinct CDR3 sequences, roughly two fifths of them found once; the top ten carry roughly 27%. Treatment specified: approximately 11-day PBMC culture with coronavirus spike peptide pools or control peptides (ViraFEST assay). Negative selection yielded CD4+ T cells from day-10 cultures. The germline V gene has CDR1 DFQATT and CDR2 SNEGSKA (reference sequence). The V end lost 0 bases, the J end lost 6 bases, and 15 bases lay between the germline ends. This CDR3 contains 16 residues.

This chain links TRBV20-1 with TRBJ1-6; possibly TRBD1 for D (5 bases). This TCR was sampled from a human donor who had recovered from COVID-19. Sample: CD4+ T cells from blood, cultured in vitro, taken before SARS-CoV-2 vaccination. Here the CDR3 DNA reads TGCAGTGCTAGAGATTTTTCTAGACAGATTAATTCACCCCTCCACTTT. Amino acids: CSARDFSRQINSPLHF.